Listed below are T cell receptor beta chains from one sample, sequenced in a study of siplizumab effects on memory and regulatory T cells. Clones were read by immunoSEQ multiplex PCR, and TCRdb kept only the in-frame ones, dropping some. The profile shows about 100,000 clones, 91% of them singletons. Sequencing input: CD4+ T cells sorted from blood. The source is a human donor in good health. Some clones in this sample may be carry-over from other donors' samples. The CDR3 runs from the conserved cysteine through the conserved F or W. Fields, in order: D gene, V gene, J gene, CDR3 protein. D genes are given only for firm matches.

-,TRBV11-2,TRBJ2-1,CASSLRVYYNEQFF
-,TRBV4-2,TRBJ1-1,CASSLEGRITEAFF
TRBD1,TRBV5-4,TRBJ2-6,CASSSNRDRGLHGNVLTF
-,TRBV19,TRBJ1-5,CASSWTEYQPQHF
-,TRBV27,TRBJ2-7,CATSPKPEQYF
TRBD1,TRBV11-1,TRBJ1-1,CASRRRPGTQGGSTEAFF
TRBD2,TRBV10-3,TRBJ2-7,CAIRPLAASYEQYF
-,TRBV9,TRBJ2-3,CASSVGKSASTDTQYF
TRBD1,TRBV18,TRBJ1-1,CASSPPGRGSRTEAFF
TRBD1,TRBV18,TRBJ2-7,CASSTTGTGAIYEQYF
TRBD2,TRBV27,TRBJ2-3,CASRLAGNPRTQYF
TRBD2,TRBV7-3,TRBJ2-1,CASRLAGGPNEQFF
TRBD1,TRBV5-6,TRBJ1-2,CASSLEQGAHYGYTF
-,TRBV2,TRBJ2-6,CASSEGQGRGANVLTF
TRBD2,TRBV18,TRBJ2-5,CASSPREVTLVSSETQYF
TRBD2,TRBV19,TRBJ2-1,CASSMEAGGYDYNEQFF
-,TRBV18,TRBJ2-2,CASSPRAGRTGELFF
-,TRBV5-1,TRBJ2-6,CASSLGGSSGANVLTF
TRBD2,TRBV15,TRBJ2-1,CATSRDLREVHEQFF
-,TRBV10-3,TRBJ1-6,CAIGPAVEPLHF
-,TRBV7-9,TRBJ1-5,CASSRGGSSQPQHF
TRBD2,TRBV6-6,TRBJ2-3,CASTPGAGVPDTQYF
-,TRBV4-1,TRBJ2-1,CASSQLNPTSGEQFF
-,TRBV5-1,TRBJ2-7,CASSLVISGRLEQYF
TRBD1,TRBV6-1,TRBJ1-2,CASSEVDGTGGLGYTF
-,TRBV29-1,TRBJ1-5,CSVLVSSNQPQHF